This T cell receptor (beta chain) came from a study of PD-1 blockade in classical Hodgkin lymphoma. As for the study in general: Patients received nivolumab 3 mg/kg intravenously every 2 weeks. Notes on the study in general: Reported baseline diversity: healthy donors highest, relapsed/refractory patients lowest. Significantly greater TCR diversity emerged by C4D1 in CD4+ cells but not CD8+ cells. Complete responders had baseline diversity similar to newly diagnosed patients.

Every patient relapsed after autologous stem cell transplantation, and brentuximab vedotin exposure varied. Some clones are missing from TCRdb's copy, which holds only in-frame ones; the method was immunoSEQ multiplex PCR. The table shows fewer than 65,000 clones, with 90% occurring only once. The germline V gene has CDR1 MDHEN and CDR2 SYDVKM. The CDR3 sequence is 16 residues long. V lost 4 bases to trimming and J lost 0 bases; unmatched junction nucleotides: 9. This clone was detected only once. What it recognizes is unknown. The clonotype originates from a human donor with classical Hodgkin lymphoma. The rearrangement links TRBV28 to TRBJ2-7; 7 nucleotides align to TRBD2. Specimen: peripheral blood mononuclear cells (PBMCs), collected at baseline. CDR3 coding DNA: TGTGCCAGCAGTTCCAATCTAGCGGCAAGCTCCTACGAGCAGTACTTC. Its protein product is CASSSNLAASSYEQYF.